Included here is one T cell receptor (beta chain) sequence, with context. The germline CDR1 and CDR2 sequences are DFQATT and SNEGSKA (reference sequence). Trimming stripped 3 bases from V and 0 bases from J, with 15 bases between. The CDR3 is made up of 16 amino acids. The sample originates from a study of T cells in Graves' hyperthyroidism and ophthalmopathy. Template material for amplifying TCR beta CDR3 regions consisted of RNA transcripts. RT-PCR in the first round (using the HTBI primer set) targeted the TCR CDR3. TCRdb passed the multiplex PCR reads through MiXCR, listing each CDR3 protein once. The profile covers hundreds of thousands of distinct CDR3 sequences, with more than 20% appearing a single time and 73% taken by the ten largest.

The receptor was derived from a middle-aged man with Graves' hyperthyroidism. Sequencing was done on a sample of blood. This chain joins TRBV20-1 and TRBJ2-1, with D tentatively TRBD1 (5 bases). For the CDR3, the DNA is TGCAGTGCTAGGATTCAGGGTTCGAGCTCCTACAATGAGCAGTTCTTC. The encoded protein is CSARIQGSSSYNEQFF.